Described below is a single T cell receptor beta chain sequence and its context. Its antigen target is currently unknown. Per-base qualities were not stored, and no clone one base away is much larger. This entry is derived from a study of T cell responses to AZD1222 COVID-19 vaccine listed by TCRdb under 2021. Some background on the complete study: Because spike-specific TCR depth and breadth did not differ between the two schedules, AZD1222 recipients who got a second dose at roughly 4 weeks were pooled with those who got a second dose at roughly 12 weeks. TCR sequencing was performed for roughly 250 trial participants, of whom about 200 were given two doses of AZD1222 and around 26 were given two doses of MenACWY control vaccine. Enrollment into the trials was organized by age into subgroups of 18-55, 56-69 and 70-plus years, and those subgroups contained approximately 150, 30 and 60 TCR-sequenced participants, respectively. The full study reports these points: Participants were mostly white British, with more females than males. The authors suggested clonal diversity may have been underestimated. Because no day 14 peak-response samples were available, repertoires were characterized only after the peak T cell response. Conclusions about previously exposed vaccinees are limited because only six or seven AZD1222 recipients were SARS-CoV-2 seropositive at baseline. Spike-specific TCR breadth and depth rose significantly after two AZD1222 doses compared with day 0 and with MenACWY recipients. Vaccine-associated CD4 TCRs spanned the whole spike protein, with dominant responses in regions 160-218 and 743-854. Reportedly, close to half of the unique spike-specific TCRs recognized epitopes lying outside the regions that are mutated in the B.1.351 and B.1.1.7 variants. In the small 56-69-year group, the increase in depth fell short of significance, most likely because of low power.

V and J are trimmed by 1 base and 8 bases, and the gene matches miss 13 bases of the junction. From a lookup of the germline V gene, CDR1 and CDR2 are KGHSH and LQKENI. The CDR3 starts with the cysteine, ends with the phenylalanine, and has 16 residues. Solely the CDR3 DNA is kept, with 48 bases framed from the first base. The CDR3 regions of human TCRbeta chains were analyzed by immunosequencing. Per the source publication's procedure: TCRs in the repertoires were matched against a reference library of SARS-CoV-2-specific TCRs that had been generated with the MIRA antigen-specificity platform. Breadth was defined as the fraction of unique TCRs that were SARS-CoV-2-associated, and depth was defined as the fraction of total T cells that were SARS-CoV-2-associated. Each spike-specific TCR was assigned to its reactive spike region and to a CD4 or CD8 class using the MIRA data. Log10-transformed breadth and depth values were compared by one-way ANOVA with Sidak's multiple comparisons tests. This is the immuneACCESS table as TCRdb keeps it, with only in-frame sequences that have V and J called. A part of the clones is gone; compared with another copy, unresolved V genes explain less than half, and the rest is unexplained. That table supplies the V and J calls and clone size; D and trimming were determined from the DNA. Here the sample has roughly 190,000 clones; 85% to 95% occur a single time. The leading ten clones occupy about 1.2% of the sample.

The meaning of the sample's time point label: baseline before first vaccination. Vaccinee samples were obtained from the UK trials COV001 and COV002, which included a single-blind randomized controlled phase 2/3 trial of AZD1222 (ChAdOx1 nCoV-19) in healthy adults. Trial participant PBMC samples were collected at day 0 and day 28 after the second dose for TCRbeta chain sequencing. The rearrangement joined TRBV18 to TRBJ1-2; 7 junctional bases match TRBD1. This clonotype was obtained from an adult in good health. This sample comprised peripheral blood, obtained on day 0 of AZD1222 vaccination. The DNA reads as follows: TGTGCCAGCTCACCACGGGGTGAGGGGGCGGGCATCGGCTACACCTTC. Its translation is CASSPRGEGAGIGYTF.